This T cell receptor beta chain was obtained from a study of blood T cell repertoires in COVID-19. At the level of the study: Whether acute or convalescent, the COVID-19 samples came from the United States, Italy and Spain. Sources were T cells, B-cell-depleted T cells, or PBMCs; the material itself was cDNA or gDNA.

Germline values: CDR1 SEHNR, CDR2 FQNEAQ (reference sequence). The V gene lost 1 base and the J gene lost 0 bases, with 9 bases spanning the gap. This CDR3 is 16 amino acids long. Profiled with immunoSEQ multiplex PCR; TCRdb holds only in-frame clones, not every one. The table shows tens of thousands of clones, with 85% to 90% occurring only once. The clonotype originates from a man between 45 and 60 years old with active COVID-19. The specimen was peripheral blood. The chain uses TRBV7-9 and TRBJ1-4; possible D gene TRBD1, 6 bases. CDR3 in amino acids: CASSLEGGATNEKLFF. The CDR3 DNA follows: TGTGCCAGCAGCTTAGAAGGGGGTGCAACTAATGAAAAACTGTTTTTT.